This T cell receptor (beta chain) was recorded in a study of blood T cells in healthy people across ages. The CDR3 runs to 13 residues. Germline assignment: CDR1 PRHDT and CDR2 FYEKMQ (reference sequence). V was shortened by 6 bases and J by 0 bases, with 7 bases between the two germline ends. Alongside a J-beta primer mix, a sample-barcoded 5' primer served in a second PCR lasting about 6 to 12 cycles. In TCRdb, the 5' RACE reads were re-called with MiXCR into one record per CDR3 protein. Here the sample spans more than 1.4 million distinct CDR3 sequences, about 40% being singletons. Note on this clonotype: Its specificity is not known.

Study outcomes and limitations: Higher diversity and more naive CD4+ cells were features of long-lived donors, compared to aged donors.

The specimen sequenced was blood. V gene TRBV13 combines with J gene TRBJ2-3; D not resolved. This sequence was found in a woman aged 18-29 years in good health. The CDR3 sequence: CASRSFSTDTQYF. CDR3 nucleotide sequence: TGTGCCAGCAGGTCCTTTAGCACAGATACGCAGTATTTT.